This T cell receptor beta chain was profiled in a study of cytomegalovirus exposure and HLA in healthy donors. Study at large: About 84% of roughly 400 genotyped donors fell in the Caucasian-associated ancestry cluster.

CDR1 is ENHRY, CDR2 SYGVKD, per germline. The CDR3 sequence is 13 residues long. V was trimmed by 4 bases and J by 3 bases, leaving 7 bases between them. Comment on this clone: Its cognate antigen is unknown.

PCR was performed using 60 Vbeta and 13 Jbeta primers. Method: immunoSEQ multiplex PCR; TCRdb's copy keeps in-frame clones and lacks some. The sample consists of about 130,000 clones, 80% to 85% of them appearing once. Study-wide results and limits: One variant, a missense change in DCLRE1C, was linked in a later analysis to TCR beta V- and J-gene trimming. Listed as cytomegalovirus-associated were 150 or so TCR beta chains.

The clonotype originates from a boy aged 5-17 years in good health and CMV-seronegative. The chain has TRBV10-3 and TRBJ1-5; D not certain. The sample consisted of PBMCs. The CDR3 DNA reads as TGTGCCATCAGTGGCACTAACAATCAGCCCCAGCATTTT. Protein product: CAISGTNNQPQHF.